These T cell receptor beta chains were read from a single sample in a study of regulatory T cells in long-lasting Graves disease. Each CDR3 protein gets one entry after TCRdb re-called the multiplex PCR reads with MiXCR. The sample has around 400,000 distinct CDR3 sequences; about 14% are singletons. The sequencing here drew on peripheral blood mononuclear cells (PBMCs), taken at new diagnosis, from a patient treated with antithyroid drugs. These receptors originate from a female donor with Graves disease. CDR3s include the opening cysteine and the closing phenylalanine or tryptophan. Each record gives: V gene, J gene, D gene, clone size, CDR3 protein, CDR3 DNA. A D gene is named only where the DNA matches it firmly. Clone size appears in some rows only: once, few, many, or a class for an expanded clone.

TRBV7-3	TRBJ2-5	TRBD2	-	CASSLGGGSQETQYF	TGTGCCAGCAGCTTAGGGGGGGGTTCTCAAGAGACCCAGTACTTC
TRBV5-1	TRBJ2-7	TRBD2	-	CASSPIPGLADYEQYF	TGCGCCAGCAGCCCGATCCCGGGACTAGCGGACTACGAGCAGTACTTC
TRBV7-2	TRBJ1-1	TRBD1	many	CASSSPGQGITEAFF	TGTGCCAGCAGCTCTCCGGGACAGGGGATCACTGAAGCTTTCTTT
TRBV6-2/TRBV6-3	TRBJ1-1	TRBD1	many	CASSSDRTGMNTEAFF	TGTGCCAGCAGTTCCGATCGGACAGGGATGAACACTGAAGCTTTCTTT
TRBV7-6	TRBJ2-1	TRBD2	-	CASSEGLAGSPSSYNEQFF	TGTGCCAGCAGCGAAGGACTAGCGGGATCCCCCAGCTCCTACAATGAGCAGTTCTTC
TRBV4-1	TRBJ2-7	-	many	CASSQGMTEQYF	TGCGCCAGCAGCCAAGGAATGACCGAGCAGTACTTC
TRBV7-2	TRBJ2-1	TRBD2	-	CASSSYRLAGGLNEQFF	TGTGCCAGCAGCTCCTATCGACTAGCGGGAGGGCTGAATGAGCAGTTCTTC
TRBV7-9	TRBJ1-1	TRBD1	many	CASSLAGPQTGAPLAFF	TGTGCCAGCAGCTTAGCTGGCCCCCAGACAGGGGCCCCTTTGGCTTTCTTT
TRBV10-3	TRBJ2-1	TRBD2	many	CAISGLAGGSSYNEQFF	TGTGCCATCAGTGGACTAGCGGGGGGAAGCTCCTACAATGAGCAGTTCTTC
TRBV12-3/TRBV12-4	TRBJ2-3	TRBD2	many	CASRPPGLAGVYF	TGTGCCAGCAGACCCCCGGGACTAGCGGGTGTGTATTTT
TRBV6-9	TRBJ2-7	-	few	CASSYPGSPYKQYF	TGTGCCAGCAGTTACCCCGGGTCTCCCTACAAGCAGTACTTC
TRBV3-1	TRBJ2-1	TRBD2	few	CASSQESGRAFYNEQFF	TGTGCCAGCAGCCAAGAGAGCGGGAGGGCCTTCTACAATGAGCAGTTCTTC
TRBV10-3	TRBJ2-5	TRBD2	many	CAISDPTVGGRVYETQYF	TGTGCCATCAGCGATCCTACCGTCGGCGGGAGGGTGTATGAGACCCAGTACTTC
TRBV11-2	TRBJ1-5	TRBD1	-	CASSSTGGISNQPQHF	TGTGCCAGCAGCTCGACAGGGGGCATTAGCAATCAGCCCCAGCATTTT
TRBV4-3	TRBJ2-7	-	many	CASSQDHSSYEQYF	TGCGCCAGCAGCCAAGACCATAGCTCCTACGAGCAGTACTTC
TRBV13	TRBJ2-1	-	many	CASSFSEAYEQFF	TGTGCCAGCAGCTTCTCGGAAGCGTATGAGCAGTTCTTC
TRBV7-2	TRBJ1-1	-	many	CASSPQVNTEAFF	TGTGCCAGCAGCCCCCAAGTGAACACTGAAGCTTTCTTT
TRBV20-1	TRBJ1-1	TRBD1	many	CSAREPGQGVPEAFF	TGCAGTGCTAGGGAACCGGGACAGGGCGTACCAGAAGCTTTCTTT
TRBV7-8	TRBJ1-5	-	many	CASSFRGSDNQPQHF	TGTGCCAGCAGCTTCAGGGGAAGCGACAATCAGCCCCAGCATTTT
TRBV12-3/TRBV12-4	TRBJ2-2	-	many	CASSLPGELFF	TGTGCCAGCAGTCTTCCCGGGGAGCTGTTTTTT
TRBV4-1	TRBJ1-2	-	many	CASSQLGPQYYGYTF	TGCGCCAGCAGCCAATTGGGCCCACAGTACTATGGCTACACCTTC
TRBV19	TRBJ2-2	-	few	CASSIFRGWSTGELFF	TGTGCCAGTAGTATTTTCAGGGGATGGAGCACCGGGGAGCTGTTTTTT
TRBV5-1	TRBJ2-6	-	-	CASSLGFGGANVLTF	TGCGCCAGCAGCTTGGGGTTTGGTGGGGCCAACGTCCTGACTTTC
TRBV4-2	TRBJ1-1	TRBD1	many	CASSRGTGDKNTEAFF	TGTGCCAGCAGCCGCGGGACAGGGGACAAGAACACTGAAGCTTTCTTT
TRBV15	TRBJ1-3	-	-	CATSREEIDTLVAGNTIYF	TGTGCCACCAGCAGAGAGGAGATAGATACTTTAGTAGCTGGAAACACCATATATTTT
TRBV5-5	TRBJ2-2	TRBD1	many	CASSLRGRGLETGELFF	TGTGCCAGCAGCTTACGGGGCAGGGGGCTAGAAACCGGGGAGCTGTTTTTT
TRBV29-1	TRBJ2-7	-	-	CSVGSIYEQYF	TGCAGCGTTGGGAGCATCTACGAGCAGTACTTC
TRBV7-7	TRBJ2-3	-	many	CASSLGGTATDTQYF	TGTGCTAGCAGCTTAGGGGGGACAGCCACAGATACGCAGTATTTT
TRBV19	TRBJ1-5	-	few	CASSIGQQGLLHF	TGTGCCAGTAGTATAGGGCAACAGGGCCTCTTGCATTTT
TRBV29-1	TRBJ2-3	-	many	CSVESGYSTDTQYF	TGCAGCGTTGAATCGGGCTATAGCACAGATACGCAGTATTTT
TRBV3-1	TRBJ2-2	-	many	CASSPPWGNTGELFF	TGTGCCAGCAGCCCCCCTTGGGGGAACACCGGGGAGCTGTTTTTT
TRBV27	TRBJ2-5	-	few	CASTGHPQETQYF	TGTGCCAGCACGGGACATCCCCAAGAGACCCAGTACTTC
TRBV27	TRBJ1-1	TRBD1	many	CASSYGQGLNTEAFF	TGTGCCAGCAGTTACGGACAGGGACTGAACACTGAAGCTTTCTTT
TRBV3-1	TRBJ2-1	-	few	CASTRSDNEQFF	TGTGCCAGCACCCGGAGCGACAATGAGCAGTTCTTC
TRBV7-2	TRBJ1-1	-	-	CASSFQLMNTEAFF	TGTGCCAGCAGCTTTCAGCTCATGAACACTGAAGCTTTCTTT